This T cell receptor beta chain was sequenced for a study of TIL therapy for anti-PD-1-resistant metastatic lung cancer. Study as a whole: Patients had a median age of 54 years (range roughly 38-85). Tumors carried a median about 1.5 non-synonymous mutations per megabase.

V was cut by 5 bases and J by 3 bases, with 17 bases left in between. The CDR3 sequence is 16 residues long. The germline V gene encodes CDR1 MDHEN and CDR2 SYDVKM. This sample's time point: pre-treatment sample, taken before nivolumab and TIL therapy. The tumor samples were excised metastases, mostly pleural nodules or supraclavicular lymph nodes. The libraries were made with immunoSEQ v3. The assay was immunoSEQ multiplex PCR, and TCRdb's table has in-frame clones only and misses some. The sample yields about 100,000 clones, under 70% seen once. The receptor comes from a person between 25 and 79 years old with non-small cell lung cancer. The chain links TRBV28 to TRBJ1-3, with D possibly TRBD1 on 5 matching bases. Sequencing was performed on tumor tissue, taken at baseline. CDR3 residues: CASSGWAGRIGNTIYF. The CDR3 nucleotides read TGTGCCAGCAGTGGCTGGGCAGGGAGAATTGGAAACACCATATATTTT.